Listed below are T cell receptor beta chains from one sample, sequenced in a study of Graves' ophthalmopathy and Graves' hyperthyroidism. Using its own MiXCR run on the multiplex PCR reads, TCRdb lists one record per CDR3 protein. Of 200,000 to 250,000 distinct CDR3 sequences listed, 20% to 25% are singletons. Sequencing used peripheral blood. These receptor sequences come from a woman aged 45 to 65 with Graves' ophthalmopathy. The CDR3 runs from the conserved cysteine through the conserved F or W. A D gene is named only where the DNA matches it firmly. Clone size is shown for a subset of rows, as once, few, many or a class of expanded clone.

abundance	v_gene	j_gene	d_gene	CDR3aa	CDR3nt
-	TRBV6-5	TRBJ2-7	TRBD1	CASSYSGTGRYEQYF	TGTGCCAGCAGTTACTCCGGGACAGGGCGCTACGAGCAGTACTTC
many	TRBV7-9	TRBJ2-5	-	CASSLGIKETQYF	TGTGCCAGCAGCTTAGGGATTAAAGAGACCCAGTACTTC
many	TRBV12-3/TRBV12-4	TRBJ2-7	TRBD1	CASSSPGQGNEQYF	TGTGCCAGCAGTTCACCCGGACAGGGTAACGAGCAGTACTTC
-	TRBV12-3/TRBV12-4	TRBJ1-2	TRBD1	CASRGTGGEHGYTF	TGTGCCAGCAGAGGTACAGGGGGCGAGCATGGCTACACCTTC
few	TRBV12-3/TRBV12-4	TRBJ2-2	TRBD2	CASSRLAGGSAGELFF	TGTGCCAGCAGCCGACTAGCGGGAGGTTCGGCCGGGGAGCTGTTTTTT
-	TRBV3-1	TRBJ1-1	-	CASSYLGDSVMNTEAFF	TGTGCCAGCAGCTACCTCGGTGACAGCGTCATGAACACTGAAGCTTTCTTT
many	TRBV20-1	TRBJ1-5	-	CSAIIAVSQPQHF	TGCAGTGCTATTATCGCCGTAAGTCAGCCCCAGCATTTT
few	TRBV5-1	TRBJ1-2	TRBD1	CASSAGRGQGSEVYGYTF	TGCGCCAGCAGCGCCGGCAGGGGACAGGGGTCCGAAGTCTATGGCTACACCTTC
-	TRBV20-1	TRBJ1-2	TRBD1	CSAGTGASGYGYTF	TGCAGTGCTGGGACAGGGGCAAGTGGCTATGGCTACACCTTC
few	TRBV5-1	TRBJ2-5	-	CASSLAYGELETQYF	TGCGCCAGCAGCTTGGCCTACGGGGAACTAGAGACCCAGTACTTC
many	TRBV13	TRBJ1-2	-	CASSSRRNYGYTF	TGTGCCAGCAGTTCCCGGCGGAACTATGGCTACACCTTC
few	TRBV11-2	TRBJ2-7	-	CASTGGGASYEQYF	TGTGCCAGCACCGGCGGCGGGGCCAGCTACGAGCAGTACTTC
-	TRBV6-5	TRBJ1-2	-	CASSYSGSYGYTF	TGTGCCAGCAGTTACTCTGGCAGCTATGGCTACACCTTC
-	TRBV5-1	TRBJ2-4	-	CASSLAGDVLNIQYF	TGCGCCAGCAGCTTGGCTGGGGATGTGTTAAACATTCAGTACTTC
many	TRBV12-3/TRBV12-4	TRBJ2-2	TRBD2	CASSWWTSANTGELFF	TGTGCCAGCAGTTGGTGGACTAGCGCGAACACCGGGGAGCTGTTTTTT
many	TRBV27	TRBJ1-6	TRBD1	CASSYGQGYSPLHF	TGTGCCAGCAGTTACGGACAGGGTTATTCACCCCTCCACTTT
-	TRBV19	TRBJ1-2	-	CASTSSDGTGYGGYTF	TGTGCCAGTACCTCCTCGGACGGCACAGGGTACGGCGGCTACACCTTC
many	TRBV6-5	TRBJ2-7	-	CASSYSYRSYEQYF	TGTGCCAGCAGTTACTCCTACAGGTCCTACGAGCAGTACTTC
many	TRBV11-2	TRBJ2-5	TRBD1	CASSLDRGRVETQYF	TGTGCCAGCAGCTTAGACAGGGGGCGCGTAGAGACCCAGTACTTC
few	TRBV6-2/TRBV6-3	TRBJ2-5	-	CASIQGEETQYF	TGTGCCAGCATACAGGGAGAAGAGACCCAGTACTTC
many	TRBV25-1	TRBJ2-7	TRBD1	CASSATGGNEQYF	TGTGCCAGCAGTGCGACAGGGGGGAACGAGCAGTACTTC
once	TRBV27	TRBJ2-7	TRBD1	CASSSGTGVVEQYF	TGTGCCAGCAGTTCCGGGACAGGGGTTGTTGAGCAGTACTTC
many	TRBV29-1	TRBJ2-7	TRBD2	CSVTAGAYEQYF	TGCAGCGTTACAGCGGGAGCCTACGAGCAGTACTTC
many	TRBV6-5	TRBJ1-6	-	CASSSLLTSYNSPLHF	TGTGCCAGCAGTTCGCTTCTAACCTCCTATAATTCACCCCTCCACTTT
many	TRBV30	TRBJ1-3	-	CAWTGRNTIYF	TGTGCCTGGACAGGCAGAAACACCATATATTTT
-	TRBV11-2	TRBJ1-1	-	CASSLLGGVNTEAFF	TGTGCCAGCAGCTTATTGGGGGGGGTGAACACTGAAGCTTTCTTT
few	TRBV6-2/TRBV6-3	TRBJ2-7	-	CASSYKGHSTYEQYF	TGTGCCAGCAGTTACAAAGGACACTCTACCTACGAGCAGTACTTC
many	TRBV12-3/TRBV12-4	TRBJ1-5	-	CASGQGTHNQPQHF	TGTGCCAGCGGCCAAGGAACCCACAATCAGCCCCAGCATTTT
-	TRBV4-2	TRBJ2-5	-	CASSQGGGGSQETQYF	TGTGCCAGCAGCCAGGGGGGGGGCGGGAGCCAAGAGACCCAGTACTTC
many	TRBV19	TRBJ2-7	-	CASSRAVHTYEQYF	TGTGCCAGTAGTAGAGCAGTTCATACCTACGAGCAGTACTTC
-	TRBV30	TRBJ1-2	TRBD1	CAWSGGGQTNYGYTF	TGTGCCTGGAGTGGAGGGGGACAGACTAACTATGGCTACACCTTC
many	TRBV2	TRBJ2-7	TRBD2	CASSAGRAPYEQYF	TGTGCCAGCAGTGCCGGGAGGGCCCCCTACGAGCAGTACTTC
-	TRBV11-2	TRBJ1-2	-	CASSPRAGIFYGYTF	TGTGCCAGCAGCCCCCGCGCGGGCATATTCTATGGCTACACCTTC
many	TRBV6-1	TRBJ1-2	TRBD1	CASRTGVAYGYTF	TGTGCCAGCAGGACAGGGGTGGCCTATGGCTACACCTTC
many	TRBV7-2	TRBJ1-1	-	CASSLDWSNTEAFF	TGTGCCAGCAGCTTAGATTGGTCGAACACTGAAGCTTTCTTT
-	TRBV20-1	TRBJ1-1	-	CSAAQGAGGTEAFF	TGCAGTGCTGCACAGGGTGCCGGGGGCACTGAAGCTTTCTTT
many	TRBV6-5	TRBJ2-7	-	CASSPPGVSYEQYF	TGTGCCAGCAGTCCTCCAGGGGTTTCCTACGAGCAGTACTTC
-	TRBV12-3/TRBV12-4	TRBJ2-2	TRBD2	CASSLHSAGGKSTGELFF	TGTGCCAGCAGTCTCCATTCTGCGGGAGGGAAGAGCACCGGGGAGCTGTTTTTT
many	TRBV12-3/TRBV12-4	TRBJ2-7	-	CAGSLGGSYEQYF	TGTGCCGGCAGTTTGGGGGGCTCCTACGAGCAGTACTTC
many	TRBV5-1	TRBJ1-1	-	CASSLGTGEAFF	TGCGCCAGCAGCTTGGGTACAGGGGAAGCTTTCTTT
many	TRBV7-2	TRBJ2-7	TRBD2	CASSPLAGDHEQYF	TGTGCCAGCAGCCCGCTAGCGGGAGATCACGAGCAGTACTTC
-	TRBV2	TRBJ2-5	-	CASSRSRQETQYF	TGTGCCAGCAGTCGTTCGAGACAAGAGACCCAGTACTTC
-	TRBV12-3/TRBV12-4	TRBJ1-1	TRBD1	CASTKMGQARMNTEAFF	TGTGCCAGCACCAAAATGGGACAGGCACGAATGAACACTGAAGCTTTCTTT